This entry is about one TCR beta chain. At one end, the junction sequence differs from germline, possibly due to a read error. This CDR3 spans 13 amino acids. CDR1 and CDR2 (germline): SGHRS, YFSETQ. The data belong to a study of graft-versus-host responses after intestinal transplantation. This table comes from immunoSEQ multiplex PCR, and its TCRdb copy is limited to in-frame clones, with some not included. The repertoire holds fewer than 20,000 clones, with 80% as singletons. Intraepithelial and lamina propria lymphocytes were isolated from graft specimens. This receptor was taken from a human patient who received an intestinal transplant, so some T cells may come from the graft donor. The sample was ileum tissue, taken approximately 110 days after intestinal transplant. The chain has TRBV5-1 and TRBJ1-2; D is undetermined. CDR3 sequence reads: CASSSIISSGCTF. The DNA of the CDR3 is TGCGCCAGCAGCTCCATTATCTCATCAGGCTGCACCTTC.